Reported below is one TCR beta chain. Its antigen target is currently unknown. It has no much larger one-base neighbor in the sample; base qualities were not kept. The data were taken from a study of T cell changes during pregnancy in multiple sclerosis (dated by TCRdb to the late 2010s). Concerning the study at large: The study examined how the T cell repertoire changed over the course of pregnancy in women with multiple sclerosis.

The germline ends are 23 bases apart after V is trimmed by 7 bases and J by 8 bases. Taken from the germline V gene (reference sequence), the CDR1 and CDR2 loops are SEHNR and FQNEAQ. Taken from cysteine to phenylalanine, the CDR3 has 15 residues. Here the CDR3 DNA is all that survives: 45 bases in frame from base 1. The library came from the immunoSEQ multiplex PCR assay. In TCRdb, the immuneACCESS table is reduced to in-frame sequences with V and J assigned. These tables do not hold every clone; where another copy was compared, an unresolved V gene accounts for under half, and the others remain unexplained. The sample yields tens of thousands of clones; roughly 87% were counted once. Approximately 2.3% of the sample is held by the ten biggest clonotypes.

Source: peripheral blood, taken in the second trimester of pregnancy. The source is a female donor in good health, enrolled as a control in a pregnancy study. The sequence links TRBV7-9 to TRBJ1-2, and TRBD1 may be the D gene, going by 5 matching bases. The DNA reads as follows: TGTGCCAGCATCAGAACGGGACTCACCCCGGAGGGCTACACCTTC. This yields the protein CASIRTGLTPEGYTF.